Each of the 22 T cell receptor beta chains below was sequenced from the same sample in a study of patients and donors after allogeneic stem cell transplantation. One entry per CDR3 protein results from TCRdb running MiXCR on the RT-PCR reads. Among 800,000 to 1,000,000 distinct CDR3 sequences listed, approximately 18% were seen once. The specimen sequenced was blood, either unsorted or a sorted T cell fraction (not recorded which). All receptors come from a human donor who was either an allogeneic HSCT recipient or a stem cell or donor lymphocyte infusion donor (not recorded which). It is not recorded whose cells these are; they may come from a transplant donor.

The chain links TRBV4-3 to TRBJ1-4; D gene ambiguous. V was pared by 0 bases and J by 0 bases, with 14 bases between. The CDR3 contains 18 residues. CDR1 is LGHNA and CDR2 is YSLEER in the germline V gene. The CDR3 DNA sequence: TGCGCCAGCAGCCAAGATAGGTCCACCTCAACAACTAATGAAAAACTGTTTTTT. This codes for CASSQDRSTSTTNEKLFF.

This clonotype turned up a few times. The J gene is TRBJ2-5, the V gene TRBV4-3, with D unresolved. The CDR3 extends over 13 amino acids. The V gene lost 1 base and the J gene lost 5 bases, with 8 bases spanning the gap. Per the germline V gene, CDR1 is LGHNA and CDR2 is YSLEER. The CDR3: CASSQVNGETQYF. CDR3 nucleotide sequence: TGCGCCAGCAGCCAAGTAAACGGGGAGACCCAGTACTTC.

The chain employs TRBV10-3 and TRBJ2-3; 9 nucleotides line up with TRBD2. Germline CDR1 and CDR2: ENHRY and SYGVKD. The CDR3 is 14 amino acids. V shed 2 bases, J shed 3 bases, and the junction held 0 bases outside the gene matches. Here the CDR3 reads CAISEGLATDTQYF. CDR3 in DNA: TGTGCCATCAGTGAGGGACTAGCGACAGATACGCAGTATTTT.

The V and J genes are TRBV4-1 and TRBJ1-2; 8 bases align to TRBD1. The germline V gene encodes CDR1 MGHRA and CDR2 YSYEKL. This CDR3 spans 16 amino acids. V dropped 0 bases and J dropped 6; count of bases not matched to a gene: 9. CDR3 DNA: TGCGCCAGCAGCCAAGATGGATGGACAGGGAAAGATGGCTACACCTTC. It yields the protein CASSQDGWTGKDGYTF.

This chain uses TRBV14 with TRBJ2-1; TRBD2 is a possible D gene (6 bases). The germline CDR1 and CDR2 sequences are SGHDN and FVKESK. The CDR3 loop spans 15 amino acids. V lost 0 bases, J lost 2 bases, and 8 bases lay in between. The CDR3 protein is CASSQETGAYNEQFF. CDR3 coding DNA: TGTGCCAGCAGCCAAGAAACGGGGGCCTACAATGAGCAGTTCTTC.

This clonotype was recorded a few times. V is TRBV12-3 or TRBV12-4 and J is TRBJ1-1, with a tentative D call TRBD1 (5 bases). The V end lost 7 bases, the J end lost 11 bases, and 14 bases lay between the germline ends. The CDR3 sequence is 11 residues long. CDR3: CASTPGGAAFF. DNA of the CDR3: TGTGCCAGCACCCCCGGGGGTGCGGCTTTCTTT.

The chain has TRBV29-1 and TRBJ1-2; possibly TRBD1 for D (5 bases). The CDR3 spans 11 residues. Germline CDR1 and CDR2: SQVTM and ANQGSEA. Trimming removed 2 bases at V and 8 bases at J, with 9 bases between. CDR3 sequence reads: CSVETGYGYTF. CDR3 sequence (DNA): TGCAGCGTTGAAACAGGATACGGCTACACCTTC.

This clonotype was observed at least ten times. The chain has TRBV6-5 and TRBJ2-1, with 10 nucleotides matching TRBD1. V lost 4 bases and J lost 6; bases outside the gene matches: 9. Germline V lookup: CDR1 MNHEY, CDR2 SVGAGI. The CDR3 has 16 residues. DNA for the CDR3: TGTGCCAGCAGTTCCGGACAGGGGGAGACTCGCAATGAGCAGTTCTTC. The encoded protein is CASSSGQGETRNEQFF.

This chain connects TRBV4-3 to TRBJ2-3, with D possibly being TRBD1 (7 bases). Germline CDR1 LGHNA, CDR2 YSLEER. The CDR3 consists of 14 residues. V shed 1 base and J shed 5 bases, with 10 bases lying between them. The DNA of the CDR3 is TGCGCCAGCAGCCAAGGTCAGGGGGGAGATACGCAGTATTTT. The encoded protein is CASSQGQGGDTQYF.

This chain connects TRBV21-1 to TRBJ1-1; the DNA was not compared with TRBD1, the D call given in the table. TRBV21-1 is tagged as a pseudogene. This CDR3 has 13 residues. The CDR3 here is CASSARVDTEAFF. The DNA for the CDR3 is TGTGCCAGCAGCGCCCGGGTTGACACTGAAGCTTTCTTT.

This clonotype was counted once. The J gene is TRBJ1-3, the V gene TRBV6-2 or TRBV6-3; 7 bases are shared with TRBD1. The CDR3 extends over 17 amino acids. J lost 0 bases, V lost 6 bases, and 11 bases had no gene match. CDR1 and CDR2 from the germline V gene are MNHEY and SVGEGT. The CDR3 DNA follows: TGTGCCAGCAGCGAACATTCGGGACAGCCCTCTGGAAACACCATATATTTT. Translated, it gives CASSEHSGQPSGNTIYF.

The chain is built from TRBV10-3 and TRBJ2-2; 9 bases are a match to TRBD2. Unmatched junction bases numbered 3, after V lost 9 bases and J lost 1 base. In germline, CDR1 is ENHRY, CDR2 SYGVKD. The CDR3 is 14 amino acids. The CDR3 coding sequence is TGTGCCATTAGGACTAGCGTGAACACCGGGGAGCTGTTTTTT. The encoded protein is CAIRTSVNTGELFF.

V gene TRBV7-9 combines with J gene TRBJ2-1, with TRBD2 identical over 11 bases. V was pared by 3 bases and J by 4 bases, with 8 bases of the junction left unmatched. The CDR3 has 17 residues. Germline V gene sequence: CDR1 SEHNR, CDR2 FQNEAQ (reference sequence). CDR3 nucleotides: TGTGCCAGCAGCTTGACTAGCGGGGAGTATCGGTACAATGAGCAGTTCTTC. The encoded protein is CASSLTSGEYRYNEQFF.

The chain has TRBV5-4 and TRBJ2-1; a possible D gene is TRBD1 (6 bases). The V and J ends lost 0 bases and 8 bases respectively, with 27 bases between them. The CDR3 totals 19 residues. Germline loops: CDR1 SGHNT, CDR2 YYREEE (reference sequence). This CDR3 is CASSLDYEAWGQGIYEQFF. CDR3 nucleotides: TGTGCCAGCAGCTTGGATTACGAAGCTTGGGGGCAAGGGATCTATGAGCAGTTCTTC.

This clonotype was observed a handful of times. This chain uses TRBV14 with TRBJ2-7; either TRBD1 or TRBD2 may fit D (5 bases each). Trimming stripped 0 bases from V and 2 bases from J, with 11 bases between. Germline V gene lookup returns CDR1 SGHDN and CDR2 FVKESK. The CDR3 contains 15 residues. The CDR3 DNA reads TGTGCCAGCAGCCAAGAGGCCCAGGGAGCCTACGAGCAGTACTTC. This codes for CASSQEAQGAYEQYF.

As DNA, the CDR3 is TGCAGCGTTGTTCAGGCAGCCACCAAGGGGGGCTACACCTTC. Its translation is CSVVQAATKGGYTF. This chain links TRBV29-1 with TRBJ1-2; TRBD1 might be the D (5 bases). The length of the CDR3 is 14 residues. Germline CDR1 reads SQVTM; CDR2 reads ANQGSEA. V dropped 4 bases and J dropped 8 bases, with 20 bases sitting between them. The whole variable domain, remainder taken from reference TRBV29-1 and TRBJ1-2, is SAVISQKPSRDICQRGTSLTIQCQVDSQVTMMFWYRQQPGQSLTLIATANQGSEATYESGFVIDKFPISRPNLTFSTLTVSNMSPEDSSIYLCSVVQAATKGGYTFGSGTRLTVV.

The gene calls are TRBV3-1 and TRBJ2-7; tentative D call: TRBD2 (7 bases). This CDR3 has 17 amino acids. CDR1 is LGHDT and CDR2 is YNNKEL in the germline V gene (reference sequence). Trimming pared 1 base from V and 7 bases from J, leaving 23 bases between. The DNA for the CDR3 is TGTGCCAGCAGCCAAGGAACTCCCGCGGGGGCAATGGGTGAGCAGTACTTC. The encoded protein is CASSQGTPAGAMGEQYF.

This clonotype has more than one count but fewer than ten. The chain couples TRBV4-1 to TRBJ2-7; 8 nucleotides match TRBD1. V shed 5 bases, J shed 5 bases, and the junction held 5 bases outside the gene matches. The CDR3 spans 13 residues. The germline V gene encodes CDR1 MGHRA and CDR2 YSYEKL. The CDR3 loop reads CASSDRGLDEQYF. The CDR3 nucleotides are TGCGCCAGCAGCGACAGGGGTCTTGACGAGCAGTACTTC.

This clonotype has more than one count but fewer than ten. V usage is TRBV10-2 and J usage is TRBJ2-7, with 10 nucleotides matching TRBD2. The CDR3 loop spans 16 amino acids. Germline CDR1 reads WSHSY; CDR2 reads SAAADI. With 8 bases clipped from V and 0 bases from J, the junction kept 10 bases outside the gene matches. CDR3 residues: CASGLSRTSGSYEQYF. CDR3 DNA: TGCGCCAGCGGGTTAAGTAGGACTAGCGGCTCCTACGAGCAGTACTTC.

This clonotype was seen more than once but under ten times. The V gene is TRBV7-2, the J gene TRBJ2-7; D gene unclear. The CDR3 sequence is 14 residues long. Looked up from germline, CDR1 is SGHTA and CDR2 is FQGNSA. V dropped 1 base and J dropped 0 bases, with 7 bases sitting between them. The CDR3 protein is CASSLETASYEQYF. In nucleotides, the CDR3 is TGTGCCAGCAGCTTAGAGACGGCCTCCTACGAGCAGTACTTC.

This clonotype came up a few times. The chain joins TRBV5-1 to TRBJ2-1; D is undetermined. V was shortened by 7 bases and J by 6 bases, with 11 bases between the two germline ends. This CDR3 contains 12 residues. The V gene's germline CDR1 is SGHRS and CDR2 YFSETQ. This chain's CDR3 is CASFVKGNEQFF. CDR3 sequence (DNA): TGCGCCAGCTTTGTTAAGGGCAATGAGCAGTTCTTC. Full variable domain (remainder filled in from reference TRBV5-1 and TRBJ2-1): KAGVTQTPRYLIKTRGQQVTLSCSPISGHRSVSWYQQTPGQGLQFLFEYFSETQRNKGNFPGRFSGRQFSNSRSEMNVSTLELGDSALYLCASFVKGNEQFFGPGTRLTVL.

CDR3 DNA sequence: TGTGCCAGCAGCTTGGGGTATGGAAACACCATATATTTT. It codes for CASSLGYGNTIYF. The genes are TRBV5-8 and TRBJ1-3; D is ambiguous. V was shortened by 0 bases and J by 3 bases, with 4 bases between the two germline ends. The germline V gene has CDR1 SGHTS and CDR2 YDEGEE. There are 13 residues in the CDR3.